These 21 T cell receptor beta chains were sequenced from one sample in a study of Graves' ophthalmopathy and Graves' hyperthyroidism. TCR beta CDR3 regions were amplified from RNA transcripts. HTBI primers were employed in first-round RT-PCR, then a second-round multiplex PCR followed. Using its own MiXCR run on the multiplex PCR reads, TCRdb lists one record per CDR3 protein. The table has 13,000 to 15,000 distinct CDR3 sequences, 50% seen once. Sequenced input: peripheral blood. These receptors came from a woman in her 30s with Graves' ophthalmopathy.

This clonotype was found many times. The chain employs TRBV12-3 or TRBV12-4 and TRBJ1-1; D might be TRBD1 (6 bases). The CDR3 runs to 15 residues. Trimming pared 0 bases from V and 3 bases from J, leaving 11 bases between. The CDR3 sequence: CASSLATGIDTEAFF. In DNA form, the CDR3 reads TGTGCCAGCAGTTTAGCGACAGGTATAGACACTGAAGCTTTCTTT.

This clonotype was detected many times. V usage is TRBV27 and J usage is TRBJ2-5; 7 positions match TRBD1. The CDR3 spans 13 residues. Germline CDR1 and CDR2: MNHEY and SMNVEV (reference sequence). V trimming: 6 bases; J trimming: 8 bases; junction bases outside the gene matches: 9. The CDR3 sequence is CASRDRPALTQYF. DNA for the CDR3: TGTGCCAGCAGGGACAGGCCCGCCTTAACCCAGTACTTC.

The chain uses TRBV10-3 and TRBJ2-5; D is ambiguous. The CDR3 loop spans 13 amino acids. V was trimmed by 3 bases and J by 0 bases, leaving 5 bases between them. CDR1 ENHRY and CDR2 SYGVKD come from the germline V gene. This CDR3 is CAISDRDQETQYF. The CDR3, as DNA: TGTGCCATCAGTGACCGGGACCAAGAGACCCAGTACTTC.

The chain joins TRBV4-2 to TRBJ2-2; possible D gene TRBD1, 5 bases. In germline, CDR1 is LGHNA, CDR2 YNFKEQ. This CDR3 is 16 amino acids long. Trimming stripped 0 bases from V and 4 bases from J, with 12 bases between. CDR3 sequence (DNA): TGTGCCAGCAGCCAAGATGGGATAGGGGCCACCGGGGAGCTGTTTTTT. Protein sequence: CASSQDGIGATGELFF.

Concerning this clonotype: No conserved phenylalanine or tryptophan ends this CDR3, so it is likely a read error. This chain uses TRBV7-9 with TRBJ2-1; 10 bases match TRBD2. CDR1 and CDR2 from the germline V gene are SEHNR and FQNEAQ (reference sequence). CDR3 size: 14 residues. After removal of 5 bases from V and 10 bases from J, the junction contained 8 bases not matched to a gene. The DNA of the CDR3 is TGTGCCAGCAGCGCCCTAGCGGGAGAGGTAGAGCAGTTCTCC. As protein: CASSALAGEVEQFS.

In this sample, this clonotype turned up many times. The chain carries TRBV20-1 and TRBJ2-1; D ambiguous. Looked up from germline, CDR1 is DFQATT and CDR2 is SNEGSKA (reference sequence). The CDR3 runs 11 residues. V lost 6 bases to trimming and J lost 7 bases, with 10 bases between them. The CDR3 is CSASGGNEQFF. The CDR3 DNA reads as TGCAGTGCCTCCGGCGGAAATGAGCAGTTCTTC.

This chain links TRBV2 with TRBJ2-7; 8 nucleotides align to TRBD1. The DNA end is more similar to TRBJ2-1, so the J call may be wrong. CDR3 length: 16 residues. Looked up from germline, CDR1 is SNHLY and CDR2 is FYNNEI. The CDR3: CASSGSGTGGSGEQFF. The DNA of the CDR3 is TGTGCCAGCAGTGGGTCTGGGACAGGTGGGTCAGGTGAGCAGTTCTTC.

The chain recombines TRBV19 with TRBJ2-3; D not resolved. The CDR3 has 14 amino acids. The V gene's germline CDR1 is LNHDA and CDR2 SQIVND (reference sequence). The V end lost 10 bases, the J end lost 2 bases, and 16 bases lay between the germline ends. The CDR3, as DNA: TGTGCCACCAAGGCGACAATTACCACAGATACGCAGTATTTT. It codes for CATKATITTDTQYF.

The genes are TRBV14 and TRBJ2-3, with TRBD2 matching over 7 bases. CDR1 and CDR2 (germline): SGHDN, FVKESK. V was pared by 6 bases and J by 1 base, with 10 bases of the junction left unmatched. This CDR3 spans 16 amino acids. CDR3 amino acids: CASSMTSRSRTDTQYF. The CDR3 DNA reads TGTGCCAGCAGTATGACTAGCAGGAGCCGCACAGATACGCAGTATTTT.

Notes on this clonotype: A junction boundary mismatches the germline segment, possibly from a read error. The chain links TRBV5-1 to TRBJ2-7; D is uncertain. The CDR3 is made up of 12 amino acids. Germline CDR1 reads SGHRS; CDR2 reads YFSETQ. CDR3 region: CANSFSRYELYF. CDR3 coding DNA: TGCGCCAACAGCTTTAGCCGATACGAGCTGTACTTC.

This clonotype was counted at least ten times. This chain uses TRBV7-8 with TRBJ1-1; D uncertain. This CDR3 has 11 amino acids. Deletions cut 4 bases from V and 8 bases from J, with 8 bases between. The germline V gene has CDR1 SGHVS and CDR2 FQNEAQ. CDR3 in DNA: TGTGCCAGCAGCTATACGACAGAAGCTTTCTTT. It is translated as CASSYTTEAFF.

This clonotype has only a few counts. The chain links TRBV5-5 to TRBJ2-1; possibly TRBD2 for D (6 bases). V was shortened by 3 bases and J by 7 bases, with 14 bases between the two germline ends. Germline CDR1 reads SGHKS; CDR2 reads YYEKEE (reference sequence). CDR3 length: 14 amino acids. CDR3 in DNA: TGTGCCAGCAGCTCGGAGGGACCCCTGAATGAGCAGTTCTTC. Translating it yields CASSSEGPLNEQFF.

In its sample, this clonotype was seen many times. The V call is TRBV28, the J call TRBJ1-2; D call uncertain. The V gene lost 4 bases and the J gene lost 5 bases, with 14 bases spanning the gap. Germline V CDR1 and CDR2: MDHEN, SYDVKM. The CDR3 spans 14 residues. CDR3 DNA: TGTGCCAGCAGTTCTACCTCCTCGGGATATGGCTACACCTTC. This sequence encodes CASSSTSSGYGYTF.

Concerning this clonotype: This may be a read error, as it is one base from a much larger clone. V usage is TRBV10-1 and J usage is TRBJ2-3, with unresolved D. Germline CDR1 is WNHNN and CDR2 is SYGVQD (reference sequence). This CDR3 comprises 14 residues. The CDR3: CANSAKVYTDTQYF. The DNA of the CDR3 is TGCGCCAACAGTGCTAAGGTTTATACAGATACGCAGTATTTT.

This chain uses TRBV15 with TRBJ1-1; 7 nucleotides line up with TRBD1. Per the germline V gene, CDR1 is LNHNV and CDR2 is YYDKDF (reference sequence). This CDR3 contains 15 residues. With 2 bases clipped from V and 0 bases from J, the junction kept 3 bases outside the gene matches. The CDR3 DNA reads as TGTGCCACCAGCAGACAGGGGGGAATGAACACTGAAGCTTTCTTT. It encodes CATSRQGGMNTEAFF.

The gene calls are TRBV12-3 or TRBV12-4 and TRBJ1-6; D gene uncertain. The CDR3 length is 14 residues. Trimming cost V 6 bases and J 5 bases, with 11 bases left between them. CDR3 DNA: TGTGCCAGCAGCGGGGATTCCCATAATTCACCCCTCCACTTT. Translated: CASSGDSHNSPLHF.

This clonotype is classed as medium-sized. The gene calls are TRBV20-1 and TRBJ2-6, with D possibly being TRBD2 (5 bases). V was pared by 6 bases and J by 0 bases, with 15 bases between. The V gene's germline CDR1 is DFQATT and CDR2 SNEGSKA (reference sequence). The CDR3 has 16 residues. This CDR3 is CSAPNEGNSGANVLTF. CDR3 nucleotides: TGCAGTGCACCAAATGAGGGCAACTCTGGGGCCAACGTCCTGACTTTC.

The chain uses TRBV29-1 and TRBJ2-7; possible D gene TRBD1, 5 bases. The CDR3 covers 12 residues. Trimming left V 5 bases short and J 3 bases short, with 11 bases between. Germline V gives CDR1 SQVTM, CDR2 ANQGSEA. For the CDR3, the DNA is TGCAGCGTTCGGACAAACCGCTACGAGCAGTACTTC. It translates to CSVRTNRYEQYF.

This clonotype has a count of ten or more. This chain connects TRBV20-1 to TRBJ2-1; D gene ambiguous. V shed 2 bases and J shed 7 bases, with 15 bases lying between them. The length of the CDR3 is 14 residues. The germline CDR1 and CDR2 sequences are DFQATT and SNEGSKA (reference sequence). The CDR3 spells CSARTWRVLNEQFF. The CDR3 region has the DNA TGCAGTGCTAGAACGTGGCGTGTGCTGAATGAGCAGTTCTTC.

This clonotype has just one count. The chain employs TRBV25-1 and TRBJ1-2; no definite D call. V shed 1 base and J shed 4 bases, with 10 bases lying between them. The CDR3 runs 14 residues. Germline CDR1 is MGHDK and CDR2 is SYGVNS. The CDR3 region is CASSESQSLYGYTF. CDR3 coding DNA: TGTGCCAGCAGTGAATCTCAGAGTCTCTATGGCTACACCTTC.

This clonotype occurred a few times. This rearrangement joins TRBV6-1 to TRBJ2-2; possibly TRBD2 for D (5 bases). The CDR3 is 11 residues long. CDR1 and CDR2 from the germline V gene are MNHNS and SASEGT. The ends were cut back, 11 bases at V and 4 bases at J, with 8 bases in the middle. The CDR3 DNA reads TGTGCCGGAGGCGTCACCGGGGAGCTGTTTTTT. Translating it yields CAGGVTGELFF.